These 9 T cell receptor beta chains came from one sample sequenced in a study of cytomegalovirus exposure and HLA in healthy donors. PCR involved 60 Vbeta and 13 Jbeta primers. The data were produced by immunoSEQ multiplex PCR, yet TCRdb's version contains in-frame clones alone and is incomplete. This table has about 130,000 clones, 79% appearing once. The source material was PBMCs. The receptors were gathered from a male donor in good health and CMV-seronegative.

This chain links TRBV5-1 with TRBJ2-1, with TRBD2 matching over 11 bases. From germline, CDR1 is SGHRS and CDR2 YFSETQ. Trimming cost V 2 bases and J 0 bases; bases outside gene matches: 4. CDR3 size: 17 residues. In DNA, the CDR3 is TGCGCCAGCAGCTTACCGACTAGCGGGGACTCCTACAATGAGCAGTTCTTC. This gives the protein CASSLPTSGDSYNEQFF.

The chain joins TRBV5-5 to TRBJ1-5; 7 positions match TRBD1. With 0 bases clipped from V and 3 bases from J, the junction kept 3 bases outside the gene matches. The CDR3 is made up of 15 amino acids. Germline CDR1 SGHKS, CDR2 YYEKEE (reference sequence). The CDR3 DNA sequence: TGTGCCAGCAGCTTGGGGGGACAGCTCAATCAGCCCCAGCATTTT. This gives the protein CASSLGGQLNQPQHF.

The CDR3 sequence is CASSLEGGGPYEQYF. As DNA, the CDR3 is TGTGCCAGCAGCTTAGAAGGGGGGGGGCCCTACGAGCAGTACTTC. V and J are TRBV7-9 and TRBJ2-7, with D possibly being TRBD2 (7 bases). V was pared by 1 base and J by 2 bases, with 12 bases between. The CDR3 runs 15 residues. Germline-derived CDR1 and CDR2 are SEHNR and FQNEAQ (reference sequence).

The V gene is TRBV5-4, the J gene TRBJ2-7; D is unclear. The CDR3 sequence is 16 residues long. CDR1 and CDR2 (germline): SGHNT, YYREEE (reference sequence). The V gene lost 0 bases and the J gene lost 9 bases, with 22 bases spanning the gap. The CDR3, as DNA: TGTGCCAGCAGCTTGGATGGGCTGGGTCGTCCGTTAGGGCAGTACTTC. It specifies CASSLDGLGRPLGQYF. Supplemented by reference TRBV5-4 and TRBJ2-7, the full variable domain reads ETGVTQSPTHLIKTRGQQVTLRCSSQSGHNTVSWYQQALGQGPQFIFQYYREEENGRGNFPPRFSGLQFPNYSSELNVNALELDDSALYLCASSLDGLGRPLGQYFGPGTRLTVT.

Here the CDR3 DNA reads TGTGCCAGCAGTGCCACAGGGAGTCAGCCCCAGCATTTT. This encodes CASSATGSQPQHF. The chain uses TRBV9 and TRBJ1-5, with D maybe TRBD1 (6 bases). The germline CDR1 and CDR2 sequences are SGDLS and YYNGEE. CDR3 length equals 13 residues. V lost 5 bases, J lost 6 bases, and 12 bases lay in between. Complete variable domain (other parts from reference TRBV9 and TRBJ1-5): DSGVTQTPKHLITATGQRVTLRCSPRSGDLSVYWYQQSLDQGLQFLIQYYNGEERAKGNILERFSAQQFPDLHSELNLSSLELGDSALYFCASSATGSQPQHFGDGTRLSIL.

The chain is built from TRBV18 and TRBJ2-3, with unresolved D. The ends were cut back, 3 bases at V and 1 base at J, with 8 bases in the middle. The germline gives CDR1 KGHSH, CDR2 LQKENI. CDR3 length: 14 residues. The DNA of the CDR3 is TGTGCCAGCTCACCGGTCTCGGGCACAGATACGCAGTATTTT. This gives the protein CASSPVSGTDTQYF.

This clone was seen a handful of times. V usage is TRBV5-1 and J usage is TRBJ2-7, with 7 bases that match TRBD1. Germline assignment: CDR1 SGHRS and CDR2 YFSETQ. V dropped 5 bases and J dropped 0; count of bases not matched to a gene: 2. The CDR3 is made up of 13 amino acids. The CDR3 here is CASRRDSSYEQYF. As DNA, the CDR3 is TGCGCCAGCAGACGGGACAGCTCCTACGAGCAGTACTTC.

The genes are TRBV11-3 and TRBJ2-5, with 7 positions matching TRBD1. The ends lost 5 bases at V and 1 base at J; junction bases unmatched: 10. Germline assignment: CDR1 SGHNT and CDR2 YENEEA. The CDR3 totals 16 residues. In nucleotides, the CDR3 is TGTGCCAGCAGCGCCCGGGGACAGCTTTCCCAAGAGACCCAGTACTTC. Residues: CASSARGQLSQETQYF.

CDR3 sequence: CASSQRTDQPQHF. The CDR3 DNA is TGTGCCAGCAGCCAACGGACAGATCAGCCCCAGCATTTT. The V and J genes are TRBV5-6 and TRBJ1-5; tentatively, D is TRBD1 (6 bases). Germline V CDR1 and CDR2: SGHDT, YYEEEE. V was pared by 4 bases and J by 5 bases, with 10 bases between. The length of the CDR3 is 13 residues.